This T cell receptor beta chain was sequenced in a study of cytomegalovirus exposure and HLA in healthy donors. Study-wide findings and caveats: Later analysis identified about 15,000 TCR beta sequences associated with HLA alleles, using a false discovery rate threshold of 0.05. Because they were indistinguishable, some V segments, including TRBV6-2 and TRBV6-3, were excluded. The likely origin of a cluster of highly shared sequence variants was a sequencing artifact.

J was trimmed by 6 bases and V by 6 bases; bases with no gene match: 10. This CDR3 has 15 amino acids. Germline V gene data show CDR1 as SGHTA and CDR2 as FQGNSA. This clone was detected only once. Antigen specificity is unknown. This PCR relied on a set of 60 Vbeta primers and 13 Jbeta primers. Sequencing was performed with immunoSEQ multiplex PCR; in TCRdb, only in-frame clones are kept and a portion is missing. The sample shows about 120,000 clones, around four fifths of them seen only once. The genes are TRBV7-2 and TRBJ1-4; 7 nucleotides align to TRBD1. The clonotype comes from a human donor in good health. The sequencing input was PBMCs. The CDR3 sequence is CASRLSGTVDEKLFF. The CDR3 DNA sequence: TGTGCCAGCAGATTATCCGGGACAGTAGATGAAAAACTGTTTTTT.